Given below is one T cell receptor beta chain in context. This clonotype was detected many times. The clone's antigen remains unknown. Per-base qualities were not stored, and no clone one base away is much larger. This sample stems from a study of early T cells in non-severe SARS-CoV-2 infection (dated by TCRdb to the early 2020s). In the study overall: TCR sequencing used bulk RNA from unsorted whole blood, so alpha and beta chains could not be paired.

The study was a case-control design nested within a healthcare worker cohort in London, UK, with weekly nasopharyngeal swab PCR tests and blood sampling. Healthcare workers were enrolled in the week of the UK lockdown, from 23 to 31 March 2020, and were followed every week for up to roughly 15 weeks. The library was produced with 5' RACE. Sequencing was carried out with a NextSeq 500. To correct for sequencing error and PCR bias, the TCR library protocol tagged individual cDNA molecules with unique molecular identifiers. Both TCR alpha and beta chains were sequenced, and tight co-correlation was observed between alpha and beta sequence abundances in each sample. The original methods were these. V gene, J gene and CDR3 annotation of TCR sequences was performed with Decombinator V4. TCRs were defined as expanded if a significant change between any two time points was detected under a Poisson model with p below 0.0001. TCR abundances were normalised to the total number of TCRs sequenced per sample and were expressed as counts per million. MAIT TCRs were defined by TRAV1-2 paired with TRAJ12, TRAJ20 or TRAJ33, and iNKT TCRs by TRAV10 paired with TRAJ18. VDJdb, accessed 1 November 2021, was searched for CMV, EBV and SARS-CoV-2 annotated TCRs, excluding TCRs annotated for multiple antigens. TCRdb applied fastp at Q25 and MiXCR to the public reads, then kept only in-frame beta chains. CDR3 protein sequences are deduplicated, and each keeps its most common genes and DNA. What appears here as the V and J calls and clone size reflects TCRdb's work, not the paper's. The sample has about 68,000 distinct CDR3 sequences on record, under 13% of them singletons. The biggest ten clones account for about 6.4% of the sample.

On the study overall, not on this receptor specifically: Matching against VDJdb was skewed toward anti-spike CD8 responses, likely underestimated virus-specific expansions, and missed private and CD4 specificities.

The germline V gene (reference sequence) provides CDR1 LNHDA and CDR2 SQIVND. CDR3 length: 12 amino acids, cysteine to phenylalanine. Just CDR3 DNA is preserved here, 36 bases in frame from base 1. Relative to germline, V is missing 8 bases and J is missing 2 bases, with 2 bases of the junction outside any gene match. The sequence came from an adult who was a healthcare worker with PCR-confirmed SARS-CoV-2 infection or an uninfected control (not recorded which). The rearrangement joined TRBV19 to TRBJ2-5; TRBD1 matches 7 bases in the middle. Material: whole blood. The CDR3 reads as follows: CASARGQETQYF. The DNA sequence reads TGTGCCAGTGCCAGGGGGCAAGAGACCCAGTACTTC.